The next 2 T cell receptor beta chains were all read from a single sample in a study of identical twins. Via MiXCR, TCRdb re-called the 5' RACE reads, giving one row per CDR3 protein. This sample has some 320,000 distinct CDR3 sequences, with around an eighth found just once. The sample also formed part of further work on yellow fever vaccine responses in identical twins.

The sequenced material came from CD8+ T cells sorted from blood. The receptors derive from a young woman in good health.

The chain carries TRBV20-1 and TRBJ2-1; possibly TRBD1 for D (5 bases). Trimming removed 3 bases from V and 6 bases from J, with 9 bases in between. The germline gives CDR1 DFQATT, CDR2 SNEGSKA (reference sequence). The CDR3 extends over 12 amino acids. The CDR3 spells CSASDQGNEQFF. The CDR3 DNA follows: TGCAGTGCTAGTGACCAGGGCAATGAGCAGTTCTTC.

The rearrangement joins TRBV5-5 to TRBJ2-7; a possible D gene is TRBD2 (6 bases). This CDR3 has 13 residues. Trimming removed 4 bases from V and 3 bases from J, with 11 bases in between. The V gene's germline CDR1 is SGHKS and CDR2 YYEKEE (reference sequence). The CDR3 DNA follows: TGTGCCAGCAGCGGGGACTCGGTCTACGAGCAGTACTTC. Translated: CASSGDSVYEQYF.